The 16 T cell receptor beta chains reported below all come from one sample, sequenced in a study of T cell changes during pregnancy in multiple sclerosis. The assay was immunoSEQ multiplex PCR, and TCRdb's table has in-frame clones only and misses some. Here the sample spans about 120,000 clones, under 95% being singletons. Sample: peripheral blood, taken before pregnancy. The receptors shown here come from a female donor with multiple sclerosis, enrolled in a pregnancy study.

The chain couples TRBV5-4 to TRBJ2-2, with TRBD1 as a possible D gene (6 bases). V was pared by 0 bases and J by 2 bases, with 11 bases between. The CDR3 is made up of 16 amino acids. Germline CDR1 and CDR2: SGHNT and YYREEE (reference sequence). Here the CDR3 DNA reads TGTGCCAGCAGCTTGGAACGGACAGCTAACACCGGGGAGCTGTTTTTT. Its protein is CASSLERTANTGELFF. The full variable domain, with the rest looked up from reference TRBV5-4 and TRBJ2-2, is ETGVTQSPTHLIKTRGQQVTLRCSSQSGHNTVSWYQQALGQGPQFIFQYYREEENGRGNFPPRFSGLQFPNYSSELNVNALELDDSALYLCASSLERTANTGELFFGEGSRLTVL.

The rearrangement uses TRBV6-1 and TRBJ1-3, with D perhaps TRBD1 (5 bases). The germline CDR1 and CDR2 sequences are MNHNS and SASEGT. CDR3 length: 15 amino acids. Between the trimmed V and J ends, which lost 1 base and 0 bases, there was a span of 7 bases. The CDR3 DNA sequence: TGTGCCAGCAGTGAAGAGGGACTCTCTGGAAACACCATATATTTT. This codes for CASSEEGLSGNTIYF.

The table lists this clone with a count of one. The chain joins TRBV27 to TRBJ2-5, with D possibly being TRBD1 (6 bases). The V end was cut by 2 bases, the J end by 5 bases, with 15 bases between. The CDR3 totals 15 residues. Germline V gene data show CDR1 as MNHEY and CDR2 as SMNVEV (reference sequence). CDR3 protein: CASSLGGRVGETQYF. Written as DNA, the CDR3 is TGTGCCAGCAGTTTAGGGGGCAGGGTGGGTGAGACCCAGTACTTC.

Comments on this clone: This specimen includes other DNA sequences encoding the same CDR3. The CDR3 nucleotides are TGTGCCAGCAGCTTAGGGGCGACTGAAGCTTTCTTT. Residues: CASSLGATEAFF. The gene calls are TRBV5-4 and TRBJ1-1; TRBD1 might be the D (5 bases). The germline V gene has CDR1 SGHNT and CDR2 YYREEE (reference sequence). The CDR3 runs to 12 residues. V gave up 2 bases and J gave up 5 bases, with 7 bases separating them.

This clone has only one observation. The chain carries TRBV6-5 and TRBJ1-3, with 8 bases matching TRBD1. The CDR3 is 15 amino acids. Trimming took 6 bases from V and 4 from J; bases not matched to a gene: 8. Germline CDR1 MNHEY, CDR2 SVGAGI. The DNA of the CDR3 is TGTGCCAGCAGCCTGGACAGGGTGGGAGGAAACACCATATATTTT. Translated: CASSLDRVGGNTIYF.

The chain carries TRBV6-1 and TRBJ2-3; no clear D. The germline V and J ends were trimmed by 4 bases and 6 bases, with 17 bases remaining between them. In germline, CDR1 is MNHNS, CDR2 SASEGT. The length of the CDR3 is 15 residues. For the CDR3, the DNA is TGTGCCAGCAGTGTATTGTATAGCCCCACGGATACGCAGTATTTT. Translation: CASSVLYSPTDTQYF.

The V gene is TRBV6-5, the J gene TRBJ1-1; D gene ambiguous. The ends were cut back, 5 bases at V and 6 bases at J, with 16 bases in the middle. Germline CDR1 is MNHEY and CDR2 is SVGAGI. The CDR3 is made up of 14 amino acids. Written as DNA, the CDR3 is TGTGCCAGCAGTCGGATCGGGATCCTCGCTGAAGCTTTCTTT. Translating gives CASSRIGILAEAFF.

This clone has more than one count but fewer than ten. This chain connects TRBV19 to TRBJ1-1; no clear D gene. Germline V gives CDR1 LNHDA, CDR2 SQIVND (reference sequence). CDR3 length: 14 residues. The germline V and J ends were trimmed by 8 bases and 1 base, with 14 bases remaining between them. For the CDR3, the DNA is TGTGCCAGTCCCGCCTCGGGAGGGAACACTGAAGCTTTCTTT. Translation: CASPASGGNTEAFF.

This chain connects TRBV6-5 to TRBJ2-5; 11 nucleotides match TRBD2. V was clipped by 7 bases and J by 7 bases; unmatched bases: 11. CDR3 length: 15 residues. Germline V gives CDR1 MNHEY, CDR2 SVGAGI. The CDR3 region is CASNPVAGGGGTQYF. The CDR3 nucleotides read TGTGCCAGCAACCCAGTAGCGGGAGGGGGGGGGACCCAGTACTTC.

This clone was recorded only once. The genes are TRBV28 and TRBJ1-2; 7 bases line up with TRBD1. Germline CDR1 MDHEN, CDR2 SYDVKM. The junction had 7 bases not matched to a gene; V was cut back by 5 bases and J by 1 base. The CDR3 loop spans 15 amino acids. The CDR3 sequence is CASSLPTGDNYGYTF. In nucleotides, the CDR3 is TGTGCCAGCAGTCTGCCCACAGGGGATAACTATGGCTACACCTTC.

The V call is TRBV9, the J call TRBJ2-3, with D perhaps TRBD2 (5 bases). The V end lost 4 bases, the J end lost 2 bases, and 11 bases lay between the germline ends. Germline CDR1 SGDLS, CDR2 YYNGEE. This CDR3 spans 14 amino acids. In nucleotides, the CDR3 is TGTGCCAGCAGCCCCGGACTCCTCACAGATACGCAGTATTTT. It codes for CASSPGLLTDTQYF.

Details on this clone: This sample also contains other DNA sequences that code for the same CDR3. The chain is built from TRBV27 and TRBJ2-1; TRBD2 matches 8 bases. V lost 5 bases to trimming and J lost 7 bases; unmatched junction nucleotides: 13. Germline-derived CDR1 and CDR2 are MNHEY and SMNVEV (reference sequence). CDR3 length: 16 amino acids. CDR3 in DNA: TGTGCCAGCAGTCCACGTCAGGCGGGAGGTTGGAATGAGCAGTTCTTC. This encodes CASSPRQAGGWNEQFF.

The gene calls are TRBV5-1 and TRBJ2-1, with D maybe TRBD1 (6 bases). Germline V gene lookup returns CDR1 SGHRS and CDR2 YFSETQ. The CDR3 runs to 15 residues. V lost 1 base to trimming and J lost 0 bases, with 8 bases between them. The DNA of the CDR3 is TGCGCCAGCAGCTTGACAGGGAGCTCCTACAATGAGCAGTTCTTC. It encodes CASSLTGSSYNEQFF. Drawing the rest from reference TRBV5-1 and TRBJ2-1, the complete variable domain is KAGVTQTPRYLIKTRGQQVTLSCSPISGHRSVSWYQQTPGQGLQFLFEYFSETQRNKGNFPGRFSGRQFSNSRSEMNVSTLELGDSALYLCASSLTGSSYNEQFFGPGTRLTVL.

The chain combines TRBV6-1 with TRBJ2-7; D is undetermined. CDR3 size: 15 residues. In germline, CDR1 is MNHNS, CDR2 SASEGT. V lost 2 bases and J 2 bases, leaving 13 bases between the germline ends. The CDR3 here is CASSESGFMAYEQYF. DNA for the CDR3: TGTGCCAGCAGTGAAAGTGGCTTTATGGCCTACGAGCAGTACTTC.

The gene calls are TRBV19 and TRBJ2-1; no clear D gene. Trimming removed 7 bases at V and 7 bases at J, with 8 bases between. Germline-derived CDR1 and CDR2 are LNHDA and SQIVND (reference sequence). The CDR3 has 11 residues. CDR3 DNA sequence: TGTGCCAGTACCACTATGAATGAGCAGTTCTTC. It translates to CASTTMNEQFF.

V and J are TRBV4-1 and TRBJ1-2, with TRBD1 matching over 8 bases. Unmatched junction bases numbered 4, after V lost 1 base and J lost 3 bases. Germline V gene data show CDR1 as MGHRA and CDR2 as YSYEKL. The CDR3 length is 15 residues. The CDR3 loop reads CASSQGGQDYYGYTF. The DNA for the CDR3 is TGCGCCAGCAGCCAAGGGGGACAGGATTACTATGGCTACACCTTC.